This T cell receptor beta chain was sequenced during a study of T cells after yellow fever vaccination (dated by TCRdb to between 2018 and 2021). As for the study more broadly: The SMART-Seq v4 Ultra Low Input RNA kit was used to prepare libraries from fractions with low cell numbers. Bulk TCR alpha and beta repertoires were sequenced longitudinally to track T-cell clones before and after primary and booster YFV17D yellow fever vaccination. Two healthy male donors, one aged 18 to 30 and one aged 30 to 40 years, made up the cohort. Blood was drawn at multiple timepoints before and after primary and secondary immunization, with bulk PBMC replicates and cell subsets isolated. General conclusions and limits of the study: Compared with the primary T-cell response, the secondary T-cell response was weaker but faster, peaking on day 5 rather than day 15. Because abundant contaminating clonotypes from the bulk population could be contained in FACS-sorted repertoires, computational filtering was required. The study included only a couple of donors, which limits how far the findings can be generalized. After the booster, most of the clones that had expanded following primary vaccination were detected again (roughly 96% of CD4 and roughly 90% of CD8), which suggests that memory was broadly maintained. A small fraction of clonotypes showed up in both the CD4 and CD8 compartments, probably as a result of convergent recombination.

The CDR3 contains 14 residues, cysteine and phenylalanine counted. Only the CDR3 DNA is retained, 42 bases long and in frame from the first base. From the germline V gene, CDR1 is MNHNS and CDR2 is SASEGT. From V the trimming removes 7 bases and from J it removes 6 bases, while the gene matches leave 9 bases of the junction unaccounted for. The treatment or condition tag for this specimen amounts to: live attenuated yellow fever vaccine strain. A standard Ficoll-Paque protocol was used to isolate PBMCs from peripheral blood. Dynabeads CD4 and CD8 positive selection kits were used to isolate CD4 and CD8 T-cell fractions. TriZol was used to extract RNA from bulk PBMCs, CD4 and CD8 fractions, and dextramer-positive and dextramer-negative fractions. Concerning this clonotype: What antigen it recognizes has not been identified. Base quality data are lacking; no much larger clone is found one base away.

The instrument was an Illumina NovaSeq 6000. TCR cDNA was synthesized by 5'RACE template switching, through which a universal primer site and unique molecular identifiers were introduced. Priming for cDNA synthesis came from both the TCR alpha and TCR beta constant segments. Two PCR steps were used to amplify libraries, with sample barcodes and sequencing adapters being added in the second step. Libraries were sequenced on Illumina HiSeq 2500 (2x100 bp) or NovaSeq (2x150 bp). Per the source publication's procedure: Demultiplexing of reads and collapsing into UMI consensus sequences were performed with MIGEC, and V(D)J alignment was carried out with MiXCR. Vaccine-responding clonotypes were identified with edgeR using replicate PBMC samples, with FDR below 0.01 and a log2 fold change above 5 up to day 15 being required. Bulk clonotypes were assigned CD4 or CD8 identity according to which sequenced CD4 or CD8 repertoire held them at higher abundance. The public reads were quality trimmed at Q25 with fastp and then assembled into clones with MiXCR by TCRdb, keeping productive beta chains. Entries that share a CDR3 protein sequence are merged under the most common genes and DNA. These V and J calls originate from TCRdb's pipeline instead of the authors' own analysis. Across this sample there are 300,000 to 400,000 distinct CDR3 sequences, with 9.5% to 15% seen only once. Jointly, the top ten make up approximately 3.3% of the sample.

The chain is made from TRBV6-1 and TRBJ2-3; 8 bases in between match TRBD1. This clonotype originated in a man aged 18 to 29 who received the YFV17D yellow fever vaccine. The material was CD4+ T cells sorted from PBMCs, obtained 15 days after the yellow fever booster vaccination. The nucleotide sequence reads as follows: TGTGCCAGCACCTGGACAGGGAGAAAGGATACGCAGTATTTT. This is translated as CASTWTGRKDTQYF.